What follows is one T cell receptor (beta chain) and its context. Its antigen is not identified. Both 60 Vbeta primers and 13 Jbeta primers went into the PCR. Using immunoSEQ multiplex PCR, the repertoire was profiled, and TCRdb retains in-frame clones only, with some absent. Counted here are about 170,000 clones, around 84% occurring once; the ten biggest clones make up roughly 2.5%. Germline values: CDR1 LGHNA, CDR2 YSLEER. CDR3 size: 18 residues. Trimming removed 1 base from V and 3 bases from J; junction bases left unmatched: 10. The entry originates in a study of cytomegalovirus exposure and HLA in healthy donors. Study conclusions and caveats: Immune exposure data for these donors was limited to CMV serostatus.

The chain is built from TRBV4-3 and TRBJ2-1, with 9 positions matching TRBD2. The sequencing input was PBMCs. This TCR was sampled from a man aged 30 to 45 in good health and CMV-seropositive. This chain's CDR3 is CASSQGASGIGVYNEQFF. The DNA of the CDR3 is TGCGCCAGCAGCCAAGGGGCTAGCGGGATAGGGGTCTACAATGAGCAGTTCTTC.